This T cell receptor beta chain stems from a study of molecular identifiers for immune sequencing clone quantification. Study-wide results and caveats: Whereas clones above 20 RNA copies held under 1% of naive-cell molecules, they held over 97% of effector molecules. A single cell's spiked Jurkat TCR RNA was reportedly detectable among more than 950,000 naive cells.

TCRdb redid the calling of the PCR reads with MiXCR, one entry per CDR3 protein. The sample holds under 800,000 distinct CDR3 sequences, less than 30% seen once. In regard to this clonotype: Its antigen is as yet unknown.

Material for sequencing was naive CD8+ T cells from blood, with Jurkat cell RNA spiked in. Subset reported: FACS-sorted CD8+CD4-CCR7+CD45RA+ naive T cells. The TCR comes from a human donor in good health. Some libraries in this study had Jurkat cell RNA spiked in.

CDR3: CASSIRQRNQPQHF. The CDR3, as DNA: TGTGCCAGTAGTATTCGCCAGCGAAATCAGCCCCAGCATTTT. The rearrangement uses TRBV19 and TRBJ1-5; D gene unclear. CDR3 length: 14 amino acids. Trimming left V 3 bases short and J 4 bases short, with 10 bases between. The germline gives CDR1 LNHDA, CDR2 SQIVND (reference sequence).